This record looks at one T cell receptor (beta chain) sequence and its context. These data originate in a study of T cells in Graves' hyperthyroidism and ophthalmopathy. This CDR3 has 15 amino acids. V lost 0 bases to trimming and J lost 2 bases, with 11 bases between them. Germline V gives CDR1 SGHRS, CDR2 YFSETQ. RNA transcripts were the template for amplifying TCR beta CDR3 regions. TCR CDR3 regions were first amplified by RT-PCR with HTBI primers. TCRdb redid the calling of the multiplex PCR reads with MiXCR, one entry per CDR3 protein. The sample records 300,000 to 450,000 distinct CDR3 sequences, about a sixth being singletons. Orbital computed tomography, thyroid ultrasound, serum thyroxine and TRAb, and clinical symptoms together informed the diagnoses.

The sequence was collected from a woman in her twenties or thirties with Graves' hyperthyroidism that later progressed to Graves' ophthalmopathy. The chain couples TRBV5-1 to TRBJ1-2; no clear D. Sample: blood. This chain's CDR3 is CASSLDPLSNYGYTF. CDR3 nucleotides: TGCGCCAGCAGCTTGGATCCGTTGTCAAACTATGGCTACACCTTC. Combining the CDR3 with reference TRBV5-1 and TRBJ1-2 gives the whole variable domain KAGVTQTPRYLIKTRGQQVTLSCSPISGHRSVSWYQQTPGQGLQFLFEYFSETQRNKGNFPGRFSGRQFSNSRSEMNVSTLELGDSALYLCASSLDPLSNYGYTFGSGTRLTVV.